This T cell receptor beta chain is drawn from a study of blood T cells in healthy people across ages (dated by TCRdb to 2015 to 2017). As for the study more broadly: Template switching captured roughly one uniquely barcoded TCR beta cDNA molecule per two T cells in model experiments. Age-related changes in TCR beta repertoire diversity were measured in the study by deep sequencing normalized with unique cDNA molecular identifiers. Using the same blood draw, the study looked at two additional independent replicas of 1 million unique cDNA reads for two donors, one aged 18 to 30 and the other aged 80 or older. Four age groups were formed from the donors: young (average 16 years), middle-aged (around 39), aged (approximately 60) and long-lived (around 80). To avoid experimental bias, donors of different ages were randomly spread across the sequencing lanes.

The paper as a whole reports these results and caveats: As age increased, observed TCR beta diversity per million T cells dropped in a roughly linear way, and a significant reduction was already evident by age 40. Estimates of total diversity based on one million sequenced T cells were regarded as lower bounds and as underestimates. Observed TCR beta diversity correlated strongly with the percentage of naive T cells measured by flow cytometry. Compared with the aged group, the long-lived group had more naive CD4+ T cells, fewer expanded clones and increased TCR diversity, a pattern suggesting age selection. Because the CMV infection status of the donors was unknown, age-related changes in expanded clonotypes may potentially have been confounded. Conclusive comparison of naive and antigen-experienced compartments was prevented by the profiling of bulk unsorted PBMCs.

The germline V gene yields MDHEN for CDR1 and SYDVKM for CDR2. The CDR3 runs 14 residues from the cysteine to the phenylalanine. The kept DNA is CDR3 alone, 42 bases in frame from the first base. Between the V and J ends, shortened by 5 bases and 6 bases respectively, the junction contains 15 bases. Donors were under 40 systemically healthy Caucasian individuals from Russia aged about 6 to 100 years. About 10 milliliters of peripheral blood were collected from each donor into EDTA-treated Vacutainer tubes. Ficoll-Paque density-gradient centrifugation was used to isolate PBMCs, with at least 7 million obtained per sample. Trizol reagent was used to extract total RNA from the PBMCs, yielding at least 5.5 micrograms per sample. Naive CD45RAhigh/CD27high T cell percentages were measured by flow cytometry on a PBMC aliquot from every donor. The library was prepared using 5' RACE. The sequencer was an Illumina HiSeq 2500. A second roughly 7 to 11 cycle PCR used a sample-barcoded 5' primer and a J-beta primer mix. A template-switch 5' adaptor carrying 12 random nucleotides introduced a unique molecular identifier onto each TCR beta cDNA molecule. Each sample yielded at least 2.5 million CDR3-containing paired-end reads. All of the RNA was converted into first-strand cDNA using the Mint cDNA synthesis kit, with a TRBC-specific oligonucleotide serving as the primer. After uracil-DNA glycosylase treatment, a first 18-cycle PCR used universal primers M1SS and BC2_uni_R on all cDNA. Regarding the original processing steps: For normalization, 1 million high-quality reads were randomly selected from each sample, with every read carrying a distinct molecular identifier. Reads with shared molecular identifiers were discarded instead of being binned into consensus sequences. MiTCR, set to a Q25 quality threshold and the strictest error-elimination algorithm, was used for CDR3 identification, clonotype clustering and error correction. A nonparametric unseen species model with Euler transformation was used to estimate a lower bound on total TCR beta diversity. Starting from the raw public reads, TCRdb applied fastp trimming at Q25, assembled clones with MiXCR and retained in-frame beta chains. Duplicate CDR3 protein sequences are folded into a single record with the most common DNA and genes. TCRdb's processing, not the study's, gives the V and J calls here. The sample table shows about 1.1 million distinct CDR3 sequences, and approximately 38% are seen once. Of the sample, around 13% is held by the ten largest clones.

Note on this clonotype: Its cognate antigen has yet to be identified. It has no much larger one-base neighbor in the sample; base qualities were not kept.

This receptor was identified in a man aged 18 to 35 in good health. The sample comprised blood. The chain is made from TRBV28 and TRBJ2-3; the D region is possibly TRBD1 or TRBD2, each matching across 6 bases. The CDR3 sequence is CASSPNGGEDTQYF. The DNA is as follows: TGTGCCAGCAGTCCAAACGGGGGCGAGGATACGCAGTATTTT.